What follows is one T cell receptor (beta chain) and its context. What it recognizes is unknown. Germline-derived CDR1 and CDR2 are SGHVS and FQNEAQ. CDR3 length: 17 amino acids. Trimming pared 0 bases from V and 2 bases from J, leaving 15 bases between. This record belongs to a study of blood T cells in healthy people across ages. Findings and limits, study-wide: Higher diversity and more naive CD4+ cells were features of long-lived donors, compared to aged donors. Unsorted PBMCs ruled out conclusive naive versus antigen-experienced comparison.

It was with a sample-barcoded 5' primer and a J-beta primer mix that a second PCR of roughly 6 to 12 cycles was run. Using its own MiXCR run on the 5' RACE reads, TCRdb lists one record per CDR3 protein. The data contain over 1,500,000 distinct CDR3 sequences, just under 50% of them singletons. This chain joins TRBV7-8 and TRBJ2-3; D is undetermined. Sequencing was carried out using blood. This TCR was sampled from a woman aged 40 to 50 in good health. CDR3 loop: CASSLAPWQPNTDTQYF. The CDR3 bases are TGTGCCAGCAGCTTAGCGCCCTGGCAGCCTAACACAGATACGCAGTATTTT.